This T cell receptor (beta chain) was documented in a study of control samples from healthy donors and cancer patients. TCRdb's table, derived via immunoSEQ multiplex PCR, lists solely in-frame clones and lacks some. The sample has 90,000 or so clones, 85% seen once; the top ten hold approximately 20%. This CDR3 contains 16 residues. CDR1 and CDR2 (germline): SGHVS, FQNEAQ. Trimming removed 3 bases at V and 0 bases at J, with 12 bases between. This chain joins TRBV7-8 and TRBJ1-5; possibly TRBD1 for D (6 bases). This sequence was found in a man under 40 in good health. Sequencing was done on a sample of blood. CDR3 in DNA: TGTGCCAGCAGCTTTAGTCAGGGGTATAGCAATCAGCCCCAGCATTTT. Amino acids: CASSFSQGYSNQPQHF.